Sequencing of this T cell receptor (beta chain) was carried out in a study of identical twins. Whole-study results and caveats: Twin sharing of out-of-frame TCR alpha was underestimated by models in monozygotic pairs.

As for this clonotype: Its antigen is not known.

TCRdb re-analysed the 5' RACE reads in MiXCR, keeping a single row per CDR3 protein. The data contain roughly 500,000 distinct CDR3 sequences, roughly 21% of them seen just once; the ten biggest clones take up under 0.95%. CDR3 size: 18 residues. Germline trimming cut 4 bases from V and 4 bases from J; bases unmatched to any gene: 15. Germline V gene lookup returns CDR1 SGHRS and CDR2 YFSETQ. These sequences were also reported in another study, on T cells expressing NK-cell markers.

The chain combines TRBV5-1 with TRBJ2-3; 10 nucleotides agree with TRBD2. Material for sequencing was CD4+ T cells sorted from blood. This TCR was sampled from a woman aged 18 to 35 in good health. CDR3 DNA sequence: TGCGCCAGCAGCATAGGACCCTTAGCGGGGGGTGTCCCAGATACGCAGTATTTT. This codes for CASSIGPLAGGVPDTQYF.